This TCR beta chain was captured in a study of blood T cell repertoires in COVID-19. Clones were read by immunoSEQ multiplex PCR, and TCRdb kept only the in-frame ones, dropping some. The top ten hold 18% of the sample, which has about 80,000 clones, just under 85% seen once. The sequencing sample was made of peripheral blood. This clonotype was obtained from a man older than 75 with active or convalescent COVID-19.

The DNA for the CDR3 is TGTGCCAGCAGAGGACAGGGGGCTGTAGATACGCAGTATTTT. It translates to CASRGQGAVDTQYF. The chain combines TRBV6-6 with TRBJ2-3; 11 nucleotides match TRBD1. The J segment lost 5 bases and the V segment lost 6 bases, leaving 4 bases of the junction unmatched. Germline V gene data show CDR1 as MNHNY and CDR2 as SVGAGI (reference sequence). The CDR3 contains 14 residues.